These T cell receptor beta chains were read from a single sample in a study of identical twins. Via MiXCR, TCRdb re-called the 5' RACE reads, giving one row per CDR3 protein. The profile covers 200,000 to 250,000 distinct CDR3 sequences, with 10% to 15% appearing a single time and around 4% taken by the ten largest. The same sample was also used in a study of yellow fever vaccine responses in identical twins.

The specimen sequenced was memory (CD45RO+) T cells sorted from blood. These receptor sequences come from a woman between 18 and 29 years old in good health. Both conserved end residues are part of each CDR3. The D gene is left open where the match is weak. For some rows the clone size is stated as once, few or many, or as a class when expanded; others skip it.

clone_size j_call d_call v_call cdr3_nt cdr3_aa
NA TRBJ2-3 TRBD2 TRBV12-3/TRBV12-4 TGTGCCAGCACCCCGAGTAGCGGGAGAGATACGCAGTATTTT CASTPSSGRDTQYF
NA TRBJ2-1 NA TRBV2 TGTGCCAGCAGTGACTGGGAGTCGATCTTC CASSDWESIF
NA TRBJ1-1 NA TRBV11-2 TGTGCCAGCAGCCCCCAAGTTCGGGGGGTCGGGAACACTGAAGCTTTCTTT CASSPQVRGVGNTEAFF
many TRBJ2-7 NA TRBV12-3/TRBV12-4 TGTGCCAGCAGTCCGGGGGGCGGAGGGGAGCAGTACTTC CASSPGGGGEQYF
many TRBJ1-5 TRBD1 TRBV5-1 TGCGCCAGCAGCCCCCAGGGGGCAGGGCAGCCCCAGCATTTT CASSPQGAGQPQHF
NA TRBJ2-7 TRBD2 TRBV3-1 TGTGCCAGCAGCCAACGCCCGTTGGCTAGCGGGAGAGGGTACGAGCAGTACTTC CASSQRPLASGRGYEQYF
few TRBJ2-1 NA TRBV20-1 TGCAGTGCTATCGGGAATGAGCAGTTCTTC CSAIGNEQFF
NA TRBJ2-1 TRBD2 TRBV20-1 TGCAGTGCTAGTCGGGGGGGCTACAATGAGCAGTTCTTC CSASRGGYNEQFF
few TRBJ1-5 NA TRBV18 TGTGCCAGCTCACCACGGGTGGGGGCCAATCAGCCCCAGCATTTT CASSPRVGANQPQHF
NA TRBJ2-1 NA TRBV15 TGTGCCACCAGCAGAGAGTCGGGGGCGGGGAGGTCCTACAATGAGCAGTTCTTC CATSRESGAGRSYNEQFF
NA TRBJ2-3 TRBD1 TRBV11-2 TGTGCCAGCAGCTCCACAGGGGGCGGCCACACAGATACGCAGTATTTT CASSSTGGGHTDTQYF
many TRBJ2-7 NA TRBV29-1 TGCAGCGTGACCTCGGGGCAGGGTAAGGGGATCTACGAGCAGTACTTC CSVTSGQGKGIYEQYF
NA TRBJ2-5 NA TRBV7-2 TGTGCCAGCAGCTTCGGGGGACGGATCCAAGAGACCCAGTACTTC CASSFGGRIQETQYF
few TRBJ2-1 NA TRBV15 TGTGCCACCAGCCAGTGGGGGGCACAAAACTCCTACAATGAGCAGTTCTTC CATSQWGAQNSYNEQFF
few TRBJ2-4 NA TRBV20-1 TGCAGTGCCCCGCCGGTGGGGGAAGCCAAAAACATTCAGTACTTC CSAPPVGEAKNIQYF
many TRBJ1-5 TRBD1 TRBV24-1 TGTGCCACCAGTGATAGCACCGGGACAGTTAATCAGCCCCAGCATTTT CATSDSTGTVNQPQHF
NA TRBJ2-1 NA TRBV7-2 TGTGCCACCAAGAATGGCGCCGACCTTGCGTACAATGAGCAGTTCTTC CATKNGADLAYNEQFF
many TRBJ1-1 NA TRBV6-1 TGTGCCAGCAGCCGAATCCAGGGAGGAAAGGAAACTGAAGCTTTCTTT CASSRIQGGKETEAFF
NA TRBJ1-1 NA TRBV4-2 TGTGCCAGCAGCCAGGGAAGGACGGGGGACCTGAACACTGAAGCTTTCTTT CASSQGRTGDLNTEAFF
NA TRBJ2-2 NA TRBV7-2 TGTGCCAGCAGCTTAGTCACGGGCGGGGAGCTGTTTTTT CASSLVTGGELFF
NA TRBJ2-5 TRBD1 TRBV5-4 TGTGCCAGCAGCTTGGCCGGGACAGGGAGGACGAAGACCCAGTACTTC CASSLAGTGRTKTQYF
few TRBJ2-2 TRBD2 TRBV6-5 TGTGCCAGCAGTTTCGGACTAGCGGTAGACACCGGGGAGCTGTTTTTT CASSFGLAVDTGELFF
NA TRBJ2-7 NA TRBV7-6 TGTGCCAGCAGCCCCCAGGCAGCTAACTACGAGCAGTACTTC CASSPQAANYEQYF
many TRBJ2-1 TRBD1 TRBV12-3/TRBV12-4 TGTGCCAGCAGTTTCCCGGGACAGGGGCATGAGCAGTTCTTC CASSFPGQGHEQFF
once TRBJ1-2 NA TRBV7-9 TGTGCCAGCCGCCCCTCCGGGAGTCCCTATGGCTACACCTTC CASRPSGSPYGYTF
few TRBJ2-5 NA TRBV4-3 TGCGCCAGCAGCACTGACTCACAAGGGACCCAGTACTTC CASSTDSQGTQYF
few TRBJ1-1 NA TRBV5-1 TGCGCCAGCAGCTTCGGGGGTGACACTGAAGCTTTCTTT CASSFGGDTEAFF